These 14 T cell receptor beta chains were all obtained from the same sample, sequenced in a study of T cell clonality in common variable immunodeficiency. TCRdb's copy holds only in-frame clones and misses some; the assay was immunoSEQ multiplex PCR. The table lists around 40,000 clones, with no singletons. Input material: peripheral blood mononuclear cells. These receptors originate from a person aged 18 to 75 in good health.

In this sample, this clone turned up many times. The read halts 3 residues ahead of the CDR3 end, with the missing end drawn from the germline J gene. V and J are TRBV5-1 and TRBJ2-5; 12 bases are shared with TRBD2. Losses at the gene ends were 3 bases for V and 5 bases for J; bases not matched to a gene: 14. The CDR3 is made up of 18 amino acids. Germline lookup yields CDR1 SGHRS and CDR2 YFSETQ. The sequenced part of the CDR3 DNA is TGCGCCAGCAGCTCCCCCGCTAGCGGGGGGGCAGAACAGGAGACC. Translating gives CASSSPASGGAEQET. In full, the CDR3 is CASSSPASGGAEQETQYF.

This clone occurred many times. The sequenced part of the CDR3 DNA is TGTGCCAGCAGCTTACTAGCGGGGGGGACAGATACG. Its protein is CASSLLAGGTDT. The whole CDR3 sequence reads CASSLLAGGTDTQYF. This chain uses TRBV7-3 with TRBJ2-3, with TRBD2 matching 12 bases. The CDR3 end is not reached by the read, which stops 3 residues before it; the germline J gene fills it in. Germline trimming cut 2 bases from V and 3 bases from J; bases unmatched to any gene: 0. The CDR3 sequence is 15 residues long. Germline CDR1 is SGHTA and CDR2 is FQGTGA. The variable domain in full, completed from reference TRBV7-3 and TRBJ2-3, reads GAGVSQTPSNKVTEKGKYVELRCDPISGHTALYWYRQSLGQGPEFLIYFQGTGAADDSGLPNDRFFAVRPEGSVSTLKIQRTERGDSAVYLCASSLLAGGTDTQYFGPGTRLTVL.

This clone was observed at least ten times. The sequence runs out 3 residues before the end of the CDR3; the remainder is reconstructed from the germline J gene. The J gene is TRBJ1-6, the V gene TRBV19; D gene ambiguous. Germline-derived CDR1 and CDR2 are LNHDA and SQIVND (reference sequence). CDR3 length equals 15 residues. Trimming shortened V by 5 bases and J by 7 bases, and 15 bases separated the two germline ends. The CDR3: CASSLVGQENSPLHF. The sequenced part of the CDR3 DNA is TGTGCCAGTAGTCTAGTAGGTCAGGAGAATTCACCC.

Note on this clone: Read coverage stops 3 residues before the CDR3 terminus; the germline J gene supplies the remainder. J is TRBJ1-2 and V is TRBV7-3; a weak D match, TRBD1 (5 bases). Per germline, CDR1 SGHTA and CDR2 FQGTGA. The length of the CDR3 is 14 residues. CDR3 amino acids: CASSLKGLGDDYTF. CDR3 DNA, as far as it was read: TGTGCCAGCAGCTTGAAGGGACTAGGGGATGAC.

This clone occurred many times. The read ends 3 residues early relative to the CDR3; the germline J gene fills the gap. The chain joins TRBV2 to TRBJ2-5; 9 bases fit TRBD1. The CDR3 totals 15 residues. V lost 5 bases to trimming and J lost 2 bases; unmatched junction nucleotides: 6. Germline V lookup: CDR1 SNHLY, CDR2 FYNNEI. CDR3 DNA, as far as it was read: TGTGCCAGCAGTCCACAGGGGGCAGGGCAAGAGACC. It is translated as CASSPQGAGQET. The CDR3 in its entirety is CASSPQGAGQETQYF.

This clone was seen ten or more times. The CDR3 end lies 3 residues beyond the end of the read and is filled in from the germline J gene. This chain uses TRBV7-9 with TRBJ1-6, with D possibly matching TRBD1 (5 bases). The CDR3 length is 14 residues. Germline values: CDR1 SEHNR, CDR2 FQNEAQ (reference sequence). V gave up 5 bases and J gave up 10 bases, with 15 bases separating them. The sequenced CDR3 bases are TGTGCCAGCAGCATGACAGACGTAAGATCACCC. Translation: CASSMTDVRSP. The whole CDR3 sequence is CASSMTDVRSPLHF.

This clone came up many times. The read terminates 3 residues ahead of where the CDR3 ends, so the germline J gene completes it. This sequence joins TRBV6-1 and TRBJ1-6; possibly TRBD1 for D (5 bases). V lost 0 bases to trimming and J lost 11 bases, with 11 bases between them. Germline values: CDR1 MNHNS, CDR2 SASEGT. The CDR3 consists of 14 residues. The CDR3 spells CASSEAPGRTPLHF. CDR3 DNA, as far as it was read: TGTGCCAGCAGTGAAGCTCCAGGGCGTACACCC.

This clone was seen repeatedly, ten times or more. The read terminates 3 residues before the CDR3 end, so the remaining end is supplied by the germline J gene. The J gene is TRBJ2-1, the V gene TRBV7-2, with 7 bases matching TRBD2. Germline V gene sequence: CDR1 SGHTA, CDR2 FQGNSA. The CDR3 is made up of 14 amino acids. Trimming cost V 5 bases and J 2 bases; bases outside gene matches: 3. The CDR3: CASSPGLAYNEQFF. The covered CDR3 bases are TGTGCCAGCAGCCCCGGACTAGCCTACAATGAG.

This clone was detected many times. The CDR3 end lies 3 residues beyond the end of the read and is filled in from the germline J gene. V and J are TRBV7-2 and TRBJ1-4; perhaps TRBD1 as D (5 bases). Germline V gives CDR1 SGHTA, CDR2 FQGNSA. Trimming took 4 bases from V and 7 from J, leaving 16 bases between them. CDR3 length: 15 residues. CDR3 amino acids: CASSYTTGGGEKLFF. The CDR3 DNA, read in part, is TGTGCCAGCAGCTACACGACGGGGGGGGGTGAAAAA. The full variable domain, with the rest looked up from reference TRBV7-2 and TRBJ1-4, is GAGVSQSPSNKVTEKGKDVELRCDPISGHTALYWYRQSLGQGLEFLIYFQGNSAPDKSGLPSDRFSAERTGGSVSTLTIQRTQQEDSAVYLCASSYTTGGGEKLFFGSGTQLSVL.

This clone was observed at least ten times. The DNA ends 3 residues before the CDR3 does, and the rest of the CDR3 is filled in from the germline J gene. The gene calls are TRBV7-2 and TRBJ2-5; 10 bases line up with TRBD2. This CDR3 contains 15 residues. Germline trimming cut 4 bases from V and 2 bases from J; bases unmatched to any gene: 4. Germline values: CDR1 SGHTA, CDR2 FQGNSA. The sequenced CDR3 bases are TGTGCCAGCAGCTCACGGACTAGCGGACAAGAGACC. Translating it yields CASSSRTSGQET. The entire CDR3 protein is CASSSRTSGQETQYF.

This clone turned up a few times. The missing CDR3 end, 3 residues past where the read stops, is filled in from the germline J gene. The V and J genes are TRBV5-1 and TRBJ1-2, with D tentatively TRBD1 (5 bases). The germline V gene encodes CDR1 SGHRS and CDR2 YFSETQ. The CDR3 covers 16 residues. The CDR3 loop is CASSLGTSGIYNEYTF. CDR3 DNA, as far as it was read: TGCGCCAGCAGCCTGGGGACTAGCGGGATCTACAATGAG.

The sample holds many counts of this clone. The observed sequence ends 3 residues before the CDR3 terminus, with the missing tail filled in from the germline J gene. The chain combines TRBV30 with TRBJ2-2; D may be TRBD1 (6 bases). Germline-derived CDR1 and CDR2 are GTSNPN and SVGIG (reference sequence). This CDR3 has 13 amino acids. Incomplete CDR3 DNA: TGTGCCTGGTCAGGGGAGAGAAATGAAAAG. It yields the protein CAWSGERNEK. The whole CDR3 protein is CAWSGERNEKLFF.

This clone was seen ten or more times. A much larger clone lies one base from this, so it may be a read error. The CDR3 end lies 3 residues beyond the end of the read and is filled in from the germline J gene. The chain is built from TRBV11-2 and TRBJ1-5; 7 nucleotides align to TRBD1. Germline trimming cut 5 bases from V and 6 bases from J; bases unmatched to any gene: 4. This CDR3 spans 13 amino acids. CDR1 and CDR2 from the germline V gene are SGHAT and FQNNGV. Incomplete CDR3 DNA: TGTGCCAGCAGCAGACAGGGAAGTCAGCCC. Residues: CASSRQGSQP. The entire CDR3 sequence reads CASSRQGSQPQHF. The full variable domain, with the rest looked up from reference TRBV11-2 and TRBJ1-5, is EAGVAQSPRYKIIEKRQSVAFWCNPISGHATLYWYQQILGQGPKLLIQFQNNGVVDDSQLPKDRFSAERLKGVDSTLKIQPAKLEDSAVYLCASSRQGSQPQHFGDGTRLSIL.

This clone was seen ten or more times. The read finishes 3 residues shy of the CDR3 end, and the germline J gene is used to complete it. The gene calls are TRBV2 and TRBJ2-7; the D gene is possibly TRBD1 (5 bases). This CDR3 contains 12 residues. Germline V lookup: CDR1 SNHLY, CDR2 FYNNEI. Trimming took off 7 bases at V and 1 base at J, with 8 bases between the two ends. CDR3 bases read: TGTGCCAGCACCCCAGGGTCCTACGAG. It encodes CASTPGSYE. The whole CDR3 protein is CASTPGSYEQYF.